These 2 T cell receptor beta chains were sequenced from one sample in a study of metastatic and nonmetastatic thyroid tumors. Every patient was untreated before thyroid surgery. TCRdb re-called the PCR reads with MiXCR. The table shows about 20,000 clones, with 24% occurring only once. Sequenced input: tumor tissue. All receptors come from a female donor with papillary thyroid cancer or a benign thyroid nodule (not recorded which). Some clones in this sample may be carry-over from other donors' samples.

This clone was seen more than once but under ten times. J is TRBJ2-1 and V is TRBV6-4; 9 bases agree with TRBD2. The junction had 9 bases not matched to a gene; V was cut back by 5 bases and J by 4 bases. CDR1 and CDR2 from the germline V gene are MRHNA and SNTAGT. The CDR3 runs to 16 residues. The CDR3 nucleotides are TGTGCCAGCAGTCATTTAGCGGGAGCGGGTTACAATGAGCAGTTCTTC. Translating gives CASSHLAGAGYNEQFF.

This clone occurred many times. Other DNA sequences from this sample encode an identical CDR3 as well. CDR3 sequence (DNA): TGTGCCAGCAGCCCCGGACTAGCGGGAGCCCGGAACACGCAGTATTTT. This translates into CASSPGLAGARNTQYF. The genes are TRBV6-2 or TRBV6-3 and TRBJ2-3, with TRBD2 matching 13 bases. This CDR3 comprises 16 residues. Germline V gene sequence: CDR1 MNHEY, CDR2 SVGEGT. The J segment lost 9 bases and the V segment lost 6 bases, leaving 12 bases of the junction unmatched.